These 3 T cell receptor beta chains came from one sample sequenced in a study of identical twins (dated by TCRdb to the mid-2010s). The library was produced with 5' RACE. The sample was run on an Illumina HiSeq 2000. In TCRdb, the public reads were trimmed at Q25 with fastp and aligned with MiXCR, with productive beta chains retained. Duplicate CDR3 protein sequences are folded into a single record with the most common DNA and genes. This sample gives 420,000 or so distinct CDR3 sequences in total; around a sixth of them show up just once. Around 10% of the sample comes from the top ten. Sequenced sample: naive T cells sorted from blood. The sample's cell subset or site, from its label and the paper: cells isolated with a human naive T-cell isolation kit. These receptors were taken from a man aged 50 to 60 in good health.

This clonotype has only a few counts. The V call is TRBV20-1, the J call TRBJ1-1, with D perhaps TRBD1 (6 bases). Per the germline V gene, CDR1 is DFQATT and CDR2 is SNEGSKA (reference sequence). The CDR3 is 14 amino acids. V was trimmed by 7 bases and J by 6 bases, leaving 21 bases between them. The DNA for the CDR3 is TGCAGTGGGCGACAGGTATCTGGGGGATCTGAAGCTTTCTTT. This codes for CSGRQVSGGSEAFF.

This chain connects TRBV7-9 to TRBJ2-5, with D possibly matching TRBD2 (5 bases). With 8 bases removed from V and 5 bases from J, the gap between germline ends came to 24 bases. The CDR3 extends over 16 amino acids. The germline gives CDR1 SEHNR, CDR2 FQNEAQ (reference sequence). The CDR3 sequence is CASVPDSRVESETQYF. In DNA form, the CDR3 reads TGTGCCAGCGTCCCCGACTCGAGGGTTGAATCGGAGACCCAGTACTTC.

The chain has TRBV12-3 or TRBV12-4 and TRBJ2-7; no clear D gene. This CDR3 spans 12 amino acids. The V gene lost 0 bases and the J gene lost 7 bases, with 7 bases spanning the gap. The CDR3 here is CASSLAFLEQYF. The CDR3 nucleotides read TGTGCCAGCAGTTTAGCCTTCCTTGAGCAGTACTTC.